The source of this TCR beta chain is a study of T cell responses to AZD1222 COVID-19 vaccine. General study points: Seropositive status at baseline applied to only a handful of AZD1222 recipients.

The length of the CDR3 is 14 residues. V was pared by 2 bases and J by 8 bases, with 9 bases of the junction left unmatched. Points on this clone: Antigen unknown.

Sequencing used immunoSEQ multiplex PCR; TCRdb keeps in-frame clones, though not all of them. The sample records about 100,000 clones, about 89% being singletons. Sequencing used peripheral blood, obtained on day 0 of MenACWY control vaccination. This sequence was found in an adult in good health. This sequence joins TRBV5-7 and TRBJ1-1; 7 bases map to TRBD1. TRBV5-7 falls under the ORF class, with uncertain function. The DNA for the CDR3 is TGTGCCAGCAGCTTTACAAAGAAGGGGGCGGAAGCTTTCTTT. This encodes CASSFTKKGAEAFF.